This T cell receptor (beta chain) was found in a study of blood T cells in healthy people across ages. Study at large: For every two T cells, template switching captured about one barcoded beta molecule.

A J-beta primer mix and a sample-barcoded 5' primer were used in a second PCR of about 7 to 12 cycles. One entry per CDR3 protein results from TCRdb running MiXCR on the 5' RACE reads. The sample has around 870,000 distinct CDR3 sequences, around 26% seen once. Study-wide findings and caveats: The study regarded diversity estimates from one million T cells as underestimates. When set beside aged donors, long-lived donors presented more naive CD4+ cells and higher diversity.

Looked up from germline, CDR1 is SNHLY and CDR2 is FYNNEI. V dropped 4 bases and J dropped 0 bases, with 9 bases sitting between them. The CDR3 consists of 14 residues. This clonotype was counted once. The target antigen is unknown. The chain joins TRBV2 to TRBJ1-1, with D perhaps TRBD1 (6 bases). The sequenced sample consisted of blood. The source of this sequence is a woman of 80 years or more in good health. As DNA, the CDR3 is TGTGCCAGCAGTGCAGGGGCCTTGAACACTGAAGCTTTCTTT. Its protein product is CASSAGALNTEAFF.